A single sample is the source of the 25 T cell receptor beta chains below, sequenced in a study of T cells after yellow fever vaccination. TCRdb fed the 5' RACE reads into MiXCR, producing one record per CDR3 protein. Among 250,000 or so distinct CDR3 sequences, around 3.5% were seen once, and the ten largest hold over 15%. The starting material was PBMCs, obtained 15 days after the yellow fever booster vaccination. These TCRs come from a man between 18 and 35 years old who received the YFV17D yellow fever vaccine.

Many counts were recorded for this clonotype. This CDR3 is CASSQDPGTGAEKLFF. In nucleotides, the CDR3 is TGCGCCAGCAGCCAAGATCCCGGGACAGGGGCGGAAAAACTGTTTTTT. The chain links TRBV4-1 to TRBJ1-4; 10 bases fit TRBD1. Per the germline V gene, CDR1 is MGHRA and CDR2 is YSYEKL. The CDR3 is 16 residues long. V lost 0 bases and J lost 8; bases outside the gene matches: 6.

As to this clonotype: Since a much larger clone is just one base distant, this may be a read error. The chain combines TRBV19 with TRBJ1-1; TRBD1 agrees at 8 bases. Germline V lookup: CDR1 LNHDA, CDR2 SQIVND (reference sequence). The CDR3 runs to 14 residues. The chain's CDR3 is CASSMRTGNTEALF. The DNA of the CDR3 is TGTGCCAGTAGTATGAGGACAGGGAACACTGAAGCTCTCTTT.

This clonotype was picked up many times. The rearrangement uses TRBV29-1 and TRBJ2-7; D perhaps matches TRBD1 (6 bases). V shed 3 bases and J shed 1 base, with 13 bases lying between them. The CDR3 contains 14 residues. CDR1 and CDR2 (germline): SQVTM, ANQGSEA. This CDR3 reads CSVDPQGGSYEQYF. The CDR3 DNA is TGCAGCGTTGATCCACAGGGTGGGTCCTACGAGCAGTACTTC.

At least ten counts were recorded for this clonotype. The chain carries TRBV6-5 and TRBJ1-6; 10 positions agree with TRBD1. The CDR3 loop spans 14 amino acids. Germline trimming cut 5 bases from V and 13 bases from J; bases unmatched to any gene: 8. CDR1 MNHEY and CDR2 SVGAGI come from the germline V gene. The CDR3 loop reads CASSQGQGRPPLHF. CDR3 in DNA: TGTGCCAGCAGTCAGGGACAGGGGAGGCCGCCCCTCCACTTT.

This clonotype was detected many times. In DNA, the CDR3 is TGTGCCAGCAGTTCCGGGGGAGCCGGAGGCGAAAAACTGTTTTTT. Translation: CASSSGGAGGEKLFF. The chain uses TRBV27 and TRBJ1-4; maybe TRBD1 (5 bases). CDR3 size: 15 residues. CDR1 and CDR2 from the germline V gene are MNHEY and SMNVEV (reference sequence). Trimming stripped 4 bases from V and 8 bases from J, with 17 bases between.

In this sample, this clonotype turned up many times. The gene calls are TRBV7-6 and TRBJ2-3; TRBD1 matches at 11 bases. Per the germline V gene, CDR1 is SGHVS and CDR2 is FNYEAQ. This CDR3 comprises 15 residues. The ends lost 6 bases at V and 4 bases at J; junction bases unmatched: 6. The CDR3 reads CASSKTGQGADTQYF. In DNA, the CDR3 is TGTGCCAGCAGTAAAACGGGACAGGGGGCAGATACGCAGTATTTT.

The sample holds many counts of this clonotype. The chain combines TRBV11-2 with TRBJ1-1; no clear D. V was trimmed by 5 bases and J by 5 bases, leaving 12 bases between them. Per germline, CDR1 SGHAT and CDR2 FQNNGV. The CDR3 spans 13 residues. CDR3 residues: CASSPHPETEAFF. The CDR3 coding sequence is TGTGCCAGCAGCCCCCACCCCGAAACTGAAGCTTTCTTT. The variable domain in full, with the rest retrieved from reference TRBV11-2 and TRBJ1-1, is EAGVAQSPRYKIIEKRQSVAFWCNPISGHATLYWYQQILGQGPKLLIQFQNNGVVDDSQLPKDRFSAERLKGVDSTLKIQPAKLEDSAVYLCASSPHPETEAFFGQGTRLTVV.

There are many counts of this clonotype. This chain links TRBV5-1 with TRBJ2-1; no definite D call. CDR1 and CDR2 (germline): SGHRS, YFSETQ. Between the trimmed V and J ends, which lost 3 bases and 7 bases, there was a span of 14 bases. This CDR3 is 14 amino acids long. For the CDR3, the DNA is TGCGCCAGCAGCTCTCTCACAAACCGGAATGAGCAGTTCTTC. Amino acids: CASSSLTNRNEQFF.

The table lists this clonotype with many counts. The chain combines TRBV5-1 with TRBJ2-5; D not resolved. The germline V gene encodes CDR1 SGHRS and CDR2 YFSETQ. The CDR3 is 14 amino acids. Trimming pared 2 bases from V and 1 base from J, leaving 9 bases between. The CDR3 sequence is CASSFGQSQETQYF. CDR3 DNA: TGCGCCAGCAGCTTCGGTCAGTCCCAAGAGACCCAGTACTTC.

This clonotype was detected ten times or more. The CDR3 region has the DNA TGTGCCAGCAGTTTAGCGGGACAGACCCCCGTGTACGAGCAGTACTTC. Translated: CASSLAGQTPVYEQYF. The chain combines TRBV12-3 or TRBV12-4 with TRBJ2-7, with 7 bases that match TRBD1. The CDR3 length is 16 residues. V lost 0 bases, J lost 4 bases, and 9 bases stayed unmatched.

This clonotype was counted many times. V and J are TRBV18 and TRBJ2-1; D not certain. The CDR3 totals 14 residues. Germline loops: CDR1 KGHSH, CDR2 LQKENI. V lost 0 bases to trimming and J lost 0 bases, with 3 bases between them. The CDR3 sequence: CASSPPGSYNEQFF. The CDR3 nucleotides read TGTGCCAGCTCACCACCGGGCTCCTACAATGAGCAGTTCTTC. Full variable domain (outside the CDR3, taken from reference TRBV18 and TRBJ2-1): NAGVMQNPRHLVRRRGQEARLRCSPMKGHSHVYWYRQLPEEGLKFMVYLQKENIIDESGMPKERFSAEFPKEGPSILRIQQVVRGDSAAYFCASSPPGSYNEQFFGPGTRLTVL.

In this sample, this clonotype turned up many times. The chain employs TRBV20-1 and TRBJ2-7; the D is unclear. The CDR3 runs 16 residues. In germline, CDR1 is DFQATT, CDR2 SNEGSKA (reference sequence). Trimming removed 1 base from V and 0 bases from J, with 16 bases in between. The CDR3 sequence: CSARAAVDASSYEQYV. Here the CDR3 DNA reads TGCAGTGCTAGAGCTGCCGTTGACGCTAGCTCCTACGAGCAGTACGTC.

This clonotype was recorded many times. V gene TRBV15 combines with J gene TRBJ2-5; D unclear. Per germline, CDR1 LNHNV and CDR2 YYDKDF (reference sequence). CDR3 length: 14 amino acids. Trimming removed 3 bases from V and 4 bases from J, with 12 bases in between. DNA of the CDR3: TGTGCCACCAGCAGTGAAGGGTTGGGAGAGACCCAGTACTTC. Its translation is CATSSEGLGETQYF. The full variable domain, with the rest looked up from reference TRBV15 and TRBJ2-5, is DAMVIQNPRYQVTQFGKPVTLSCSQTLNHNVMYWYQQKSSQAPKLLFHYYDKDFNNEADTPDNFQSRRPNTSFCFLDIRSPGLGDTAMYLCATSSEGLGETQYFGPGTRLLVL.

V usage is TRBV9 and J usage is TRBJ1-3, with 8 nucleotides matching TRBD1. V trimming: 4 bases; J trimming: 6 bases; junction bases outside the gene matches: 15. This CDR3 is 17 amino acids long. The germline V gene has CDR1 SGDLS and CDR2 YYNGEE. CDR3 sequence reads: CASSPRTGQPLVNTIYF. The CDR3 DNA reads TGTGCCAGCAGCCCCCGGACAGGGCAACCCTTGGTAAACACCATATATTTT.

This clonotype appeared many times. V gene TRBV5-1 combines with J gene TRBJ2-7, with 9 bases matching TRBD1. After removal of 4 bases from V and 4 bases from J, the junction contained 9 bases not matched to a gene. The CDR3 consists of 15 residues. Germline CDR1 and CDR2: SGHRS and YFSETQ. CDR3 protein: CASSPTGGGEYEQYF. CDR3 DNA sequence: TGCGCCAGCAGCCCCACAGGGGGCGGTGAGTACGAGCAGTACTTC.

This clonotype appeared many times. The chain joins TRBV9 to TRBJ2-6; 10 nucleotides match TRBD1. CDR3 length: 18 residues. From germline, CDR1 is SGDLS and CDR2 YYNGEE. The J segment lost 0 bases and the V segment lost 5 bases, leaving 8 bases of the junction unmatched. The CDR3: CASRGTGESGSGANVLTF. The CDR3, as DNA: TGTGCCAGCAGGGGGACAGGGGAGTCGGGCTCTGGGGCCAACGTCCTGACTTTC.

This clonotype was counted ten times or more. The CDR3 nucleotides are TGTGCCAGCTCACCATCCTTAGATACGCAGTATTTT. Translated, it gives CASSPSLDTQYF. The chain uses TRBV18 and TRBJ2-3; no clear D. The V and J ends lost 2 bases and 5 bases respectively, with 5 bases between them. Germline CDR1 and CDR2: KGHSH and LQKENI. The CDR3 consists of 12 residues.

This clonotype showed up many times. This chain links TRBV20-1 with TRBJ1-2, with unresolved D. This CDR3 spans 15 amino acids. Trimming removed 3 bases from V and 2 bases from J, with 16 bases in between. In germline, CDR1 is DFQATT, CDR2 SNEGSKA (reference sequence). Here the CDR3 reads CSASPVKTGNYGYTF. The CDR3 coding sequence is TGCAGTGCTAGCCCGGTTAAGACCGGAAACTATGGCTACACCTTC.

This clonotype was seen at least ten times. The chain uses TRBV6-2 or TRBV6-3 and TRBJ1-1, with D unresolved. The V end was cut by 3 bases, the J end by 1 base, with 18 bases between. Germline V gene sequence: CDR1 MNHEY, CDR2 SVGEGT. The length of the CDR3 is 17 residues. The CDR3 DNA is TGTGCCAGCAGTTATGGGAGGTCAGAACAACGGAACACTGAAGCTTTCTTT. Translating it yields CASSYGRSEQRNTEAFF.

This clonotype showed up many times. The chain's CDR3 is CASSQYPATEAFF. The CDR3 bases are TGCGCCAGCAGCCAATACCCAGCCACTGAAGCTTTCTTT. The V call is TRBV4-3, the J call TRBJ1-1; D is undetermined. Germline V gene sequence: CDR1 LGHNA, CDR2 YSLEER. The CDR3 has 13 residues. V lost 2 bases to trimming and J lost 4 bases, with 8 bases between them.

This clonotype was seen at least ten times. V is TRBV10-3 and J is TRBJ2-5; no definite D call. With 6 bases removed from V and 3 bases from J, the gap between germline ends came to 14 bases. This CDR3 has 14 amino acids. Germline V gene sequence: CDR1 ENHRY, CDR2 SYGVKD. This CDR3 reads CAIRSTRREETQYF. The CDR3 nucleotides read TGTGCCATCAGGTCAACCCGAAGGGAAGAGACCCAGTACTTC.

This clonotype came up many times. The rearrangement links TRBV7-2 to TRBJ2-5, with 11 bases lining up with TRBD2. This CDR3 spans 15 amino acids. With 3 bases clipped from V and 5 bases from J, the junction kept 5 bases outside the gene matches. Germline V gene data show CDR1 as SGHTA and CDR2 as FQGNSA. Written as DNA, the CDR3 is TGTGCCAGCAGCTTCCCTAGCGGGGGGTTTGAGACCCAGTACTTC. Its protein product is CASSFPSGGFETQYF.

This clonotype was detected ten times or more. The V and J genes are TRBV3-1 and TRBJ2-7; maybe TRBD1 (5 bases). Germline values: CDR1 LGHDT, CDR2 YNNKEL (reference sequence). The CDR3 has 14 residues. V was shortened by 1 base and J by 2 bases, with 9 bases between the two germline ends. CDR3 sequence: CASSQVLGAYEQYF. The CDR3 DNA reads TGTGCCAGCAGCCAAGTCCTAGGGGCCTACGAGCAGTACTTC.

The table lists this clonotype with many counts. The V call is TRBV28, the J call TRBJ2-7; D possibly uses TRBD1 or TRBD2 (5 bases each). This CDR3 contains 14 residues. Trimming pared 6 bases from V and 7 bases from J, leaving 19 bases between. From germline, CDR1 is MDHEN and CDR2 SYDVKM. CDR3 in DNA: TGTGCCAGCAGCCCCTCCATGGGGGTGAGGGAGCAGTACGTC. It is translated as CASSPSMGVREQYV.

This clonotype was counted at least ten times. The CDR3 loop reads CASSLGGGMMPQHF. The CDR3 region has the DNA TGTGCCAGCAGCCTGGGGGGCGGGATGATGCCCCAGCATTTT. The chain has TRBV12-3 or TRBV12-4 and TRBJ1-5, with D perhaps matching TRBD1 (6 bases). This CDR3 spans 14 amino acids. Trimming took 6 bases from V and 9 from J, leaving 18 bases between them.